The clone carrying this T cell receptor beta chain was recorded a few times. Its specificity is not known. This sample was taken from a study of cytomegalovirus exposure and HLA in healthy donors. Study findings and constraints: In all likelihood, a cluster of highly shared sequence variants was a sequencing artifact. Available immune exposure information was restricted to CMV serostatus only.

This CDR3 comprises 17 residues. Germline values: CDR1 MDHEN, CDR2 SYDVKM. With V trimmed by 3 bases and J by 1 base, 8 bases remained unmatched. The PCR was carried out with 60 Vbeta primers and 13 Jbeta primers. Clones were sequenced by immunoSEQ multiplex PCR, and TCRdb holds only the in-frame ones, with some missing. The data show some 110,000 clones, 13% to 15% seen once. The chain employs TRBV28 and TRBJ1-3; 8 bases map to TRBD1. Material: PBMCs. This receptor was obtained from a female donor in good health and CMV-seronegative. The CDR3 loop is CASSFLRTGRSGNTIYF. The CDR3 DNA sequence: TGTGCCAGCAGTTTCTTGAGGACAGGGAGGTCTGGAAACACCATATATTTT.